This TCR beta chain was sequenced during a study of control samples from healthy donors and cancer patients. The germline V gene has CDR1 SGHDN and CDR2 FVKESK. The CDR3 is made up of 16 amino acids. Trimming left V 5 bases short and J 4 bases short, with 20 bases between. Profiling relied on immunoSEQ multiplex PCR, and the TCRdb table lists in-frame clones only, not all of them. The table shows 120,000 or so clones, with roughly nine tenths occurring only once. This TCR came from a man between 18 and 35 years old in good health. The sequencing input was blood. V gene TRBV14 combines with J gene TRBJ1-2, with no clear D. The CDR3 DNA is TGTGCCAGCAGCTTTTTACCAGGAGCTTTCACCTATGGCTACACCTTC. Translated, it gives CASSFLPGAFTYGYTF.